This TCR beta chain was obtained from a study of shared clonotypes between healthy human individuals. Replicate PCRs run on sorted subsets employed around 200 ng DNA, approximately 30,000 T cell genomes. TCRdb's copy holds only in-frame clones and misses some; the assay was immunoSEQ multiplex PCR. The sample includes around 600,000 clones, more than 95% of them seen just once. J was trimmed by 5 bases and V by 2 bases; bases with no gene match: 6. Germline-derived CDR1 and CDR2 are MDHEN and SYDVKM. The CDR3 consists of 17 residues. The chain links TRBV28 to TRBJ2-1, with 13 bases matching TRBD2. Sequencing was performed on naive CD4+ T cells sorted from blood. Subset meaning: CD45RA+ positively selected. The source is a woman aged 30 to 39 in good health. CDR3 residues: CASSLKYGTSGNNEQFF. CDR3 nucleotides: TGTGCCAGCAGTTTAAAATACGGGACTAGCGGGAACAATGAGCAGTTCTTC.